This TCR beta chain is drawn from a study of blood T cell repertoires in COVID-19. Across the study: COVID-19 samples, acute and convalescent, were from the United States, Italy and Spain. The analysed material was cDNA or gDNA that came from T cells, B-cell-depleted T cells, or PBMCs.

How the authors handled the data: Reference gene primers were amplified, and this amplification served to estimate nucleated cell counts. The data were produced by immunoSEQ multiplex PCR, yet TCRdb's version contains in-frame clones alone and is incomplete. V, J and clone size reflect that table, while D and trimming were determined from the DNA. The data hold 250,000 to 300,000 clones, with over 65% observed a single time. This clone was found a few times. The sequence came from a woman of 80 years or more with acute or convalescent COVID-19. Sequenced material: peripheral blood.

The CDR3, as DNA: TGTGCCAGCAGCAGCCTCGGGGAGCAGTACTTC. The encoded protein is CASSSLGEQYF. The chain couples TRBV7-9 to TRBJ2-7; D remains unclear. Deletions cut 5 bases from V and 7 bases from J, with 9 bases between. Germline CDR1 is SEHNR and CDR2 is FQNEAQ (reference sequence). The CDR3 has 11 residues.